This T cell receptor (beta chain) appears in the sequencing data of a study of blood T cells in healthy people across ages. This CDR3 contains 15 residues. V was cut by 2 bases and J by 5 bases, with 13 bases left in between. Germline CDR1 and CDR2: SGHNT and YENEEA. A second about 6 to 12 cycle PCR used barcoded and J-beta primers. Every cDNA was tagged by a template-switch adaptor with 12 random nucleotides. In TCRdb, the 5' RACE reads were re-called with MiXCR into one record per CDR3 protein. This sample yields hundreds of thousands of distinct CDR3 sequences, of which roughly 25% are seen a single time; 8% to 10% belongs to the top ten. These records were also assigned to another study, of T cells of mothers and their children. This second study says: Overlap in related mother-child pairs always slightly exceeded unrelated pairs, never significantly.

The chain links TRBV11-3 to TRBJ2-1, with TRBD2 as a possible D gene (6 bases). The sample consisted of blood. The TCR comes from a boy aged 5-17 years in good health. CDR3: CASSLFLAANNEQFF. Here the CDR3 DNA reads TGTGCCAGCAGCTTATTTTTAGCGGCAAACAATGAGCAGTTCTTC.